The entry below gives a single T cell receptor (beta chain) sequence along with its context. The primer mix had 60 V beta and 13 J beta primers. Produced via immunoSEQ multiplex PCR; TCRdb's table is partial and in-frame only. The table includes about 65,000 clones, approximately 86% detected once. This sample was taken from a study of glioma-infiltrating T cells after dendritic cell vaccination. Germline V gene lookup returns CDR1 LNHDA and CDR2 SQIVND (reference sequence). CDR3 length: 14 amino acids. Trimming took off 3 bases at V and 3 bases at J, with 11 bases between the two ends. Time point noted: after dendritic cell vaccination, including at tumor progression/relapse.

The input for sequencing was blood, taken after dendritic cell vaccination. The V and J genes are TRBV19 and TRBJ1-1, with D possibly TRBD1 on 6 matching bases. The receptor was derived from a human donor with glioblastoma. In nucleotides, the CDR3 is TGTGCCAGTAGTATGCAGGGGAGTCACACTGAAGCTTTCTTT. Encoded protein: CASSMQGSHTEAFF. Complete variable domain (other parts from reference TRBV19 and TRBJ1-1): DGGITQSPKYLFRKEGQNVTLSCEQNLNHDAMYWYRQDPGQGLRLIYYSQIVNDFQKGDIAEGYSVSREKKESFPLTVTSAQKNPTAFYLCASSMQGSHTEAFFGQGTRLTVV.